What follows are 10 T cell receptor beta chains derived from one specimen sequenced in a study of control samples from healthy donors and cancer patients. Method: immunoSEQ multiplex PCR; TCRdb's copy keeps in-frame clones and lacks some. The data hold about 130,000 clones, with about 94% observed a single time. Sequenced sample: PBMCs. Receptors originate from a man in his sixties with colorectal cancer.

The CDR3 here is CASSIGEGRSYNEQFF. The DNA of the CDR3 is TGTGCCAGTAGTATAGGGGAGGGGCGCTCCTACAATGAGCAGTTCTTC. V gene TRBV19 combines with J gene TRBJ2-1; 7 positions match TRBD2. Trimming took 1 base from V and 0 from J; bases not matched to a gene: 3. This CDR3 region has 16 residues. Germline-derived CDR1 and CDR2 are LNHDA and SQIVND (reference sequence).

This rearrangement joins TRBV20-1 to TRBJ1-1; 8 nucleotides agree with TRBD1. Looked up from germline, CDR1 is DFQATT and CDR2 is SNEGSKA (reference sequence). The V gene end was trimmed by 3 bases and the J gene end by 0 bases; junction bases not matched to a gene: 9. The CDR3 sequence is 16 residues long. CDR3 region: CSASGDRLSMNTEAFF. The CDR3 nucleotides read TGCAGTGCTAGTGGGGACAGGCTTTCCATGAACACTGAAGCTTTCTTT.

V is TRBV29-1 and J is TRBJ2-7; tentatively, D is TRBD1 or TRBD2 (5 bases each). V was shortened by 7 bases and J by 1 base, with 11 bases between the two germline ends. CDR1 and CDR2 (germline): SQVTM, ANQGSEA. This CDR3 has 12 residues. The CDR3 DNA is TGCAGCGCCTCGGGACCATCCTACGAGCAGTACTTC. It codes for CSASGPSYEQYF.

This clone was seen a single time. V is TRBV9 and J is TRBJ1-6; TRBD1 matches 9 bases. The CDR3 runs to 15 residues. V lost 2 bases and J lost 13; bases outside the gene matches: 10. CDR1 is SGDLS and CDR2 is YYNGEE in the germline V gene. The CDR3 region is CASSVLGQGSDPLHF. The CDR3 DNA reads as TGTGCCAGCAGCGTTCTAGGACAGGGGAGTGACCCCCTCCACTTT.

V and J are TRBV5-1 and TRBJ2-7; 9 bases are a match to TRBD2. This CDR3 has 15 residues. Germline V gene sequence: CDR1 SGHRS, CDR2 YFSETQ. V was clipped by 0 bases and J by 3 bases; unmatched bases: 4. The CDR3 DNA reads TGCGCCAGCAGCTTGGGCGGGGGGGCTGTCTACGAGCAGTACTTC. Its protein is CASSLGGGAVYEQYF.

This sequence joins TRBV7-9 and TRBJ1-2; D uncertain. In germline, CDR1 is SEHNR, CDR2 FQNEAQ (reference sequence). The CDR3 runs to 16 residues. With 4 bases removed from V and 4 bases from J, the gap between germline ends came to 19 bases. In DNA, the CDR3 is TGTGCCAGCAGCTCCGAGGTAACTTCCTCGGGCTATGGCTACACCTTC. Translation: CASSSEVTSSGYGYTF. The whole variable domain, filled in from reference TRBV7-9 and TRBJ1-2, reads DTGVSQNPRHKITKRGQNVTFRCDPISEHNRLYWYRQTLGQGPEFLTYFQNEAQLEKSRLLSDRFSAERPKGSFSTLEIQRTEQGDSAMYLCASSSEVTSSGYGYTFGSGTRLTVV.

V is TRBV5-1 and J is TRBJ2-1; the D call may be TRBD1 or TRBD2 (6 bases each). The CDR3 length is 15 residues. Germline V CDR1 and CDR2: SGHRS, YFSETQ. V was pared by 0 bases and J by 6 bases, with 13 bases between. CDR3 DNA: TGCGCCAGCAGCTTGGGGGCGGGACAAATCAATGAGCAGTTCTTC. Residues: CASSLGAGQINEQFF.

V is TRBV5-1 and J is TRBJ1-6; maybe TRBD1 (5 bases). V dropped 3 bases and J dropped 15 bases, with 19 bases sitting between them. CDR3 length equals 14 residues. Germline V gene lookup returns CDR1 SGHRS and CDR2 YFSETQ. Here the CDR3 DNA reads TGCGCCAGCAGCTCGACGGGGACGGAAAATCACCTCCACTTT. The encoded protein is CASSSTGTENHLHF.

The rearrangement joins TRBV6-5 to TRBJ1-1, with a weak D call TRBD1 (5 bases). V lost 8 bases and J lost 7, with 23 bases in between. CDR3 length: 15 amino acids. From germline, CDR1 is MNHEY and CDR2 SVGAGI. The CDR3 nucleotides are TGTGCCAGCCTTGCAGGATGGAGGGGCCGAGTTGAAGCTTTCTTT. It specifies CASLAGWRGRVEAFF.

The gene calls are TRBV3-1 (or the pseudogene TRBV3-2) and TRBJ2-7; 9 positions agree with TRBD2. This CDR3 region has 15 residues. Trimming cost V 0 bases and J 2 bases; bases outside gene matches: 2. The germline V gene has CDR1 LGHDT and CDR2 YNNKEL (reference sequence). The chain's CDR3 is CASSQELAGAYEQYF. CDR3 nucleotides: TGTGCCAGCAGCCAAGAACTAGCGGGCGCCTACGAGCAGTACTTC.